This TCR beta chain emerged from a study of blood T cell repertoires in COVID-19. Across the study: From the United States, Italy and Spain came samples of acute and convalescent COVID-19. Sources were T cells, B-cell-depleted T cells, or PBMCs; the material itself was cDNA or gDNA.

In the original workflow: Reference gene primer amplification yielded estimated nucleated cell counts. The data were produced by immunoSEQ multiplex PCR, yet TCRdb's version contains in-frame clones alone and is incomplete. The D gene and trimming were derived from the DNA, and the V and J assignments and clone size from that table. Of roughly 230,000 clones detected, around 90% appear once; the ten largest clones hold around 2.3%. Trimming removed 3 bases from V and 2 bases from J, with 14 bases in between. Germline V gives CDR1 SGHDT, CDR2 YYEEEE. This CDR3 is built from 15 residues. The chain combines TRBV5-6 with TRBJ1-1; D uncertain. The sequencing input was peripheral blood. The sequence derives from a woman aged 55-69 years with COVID-19, enrolled during active disease. The chain's CDR3 is CASSSGWRLNTEAFF. The CDR3 region has the DNA TGTGCCAGCAGCTCGGGTTGGAGATTAAACACTGAAGCTTTCTTT.